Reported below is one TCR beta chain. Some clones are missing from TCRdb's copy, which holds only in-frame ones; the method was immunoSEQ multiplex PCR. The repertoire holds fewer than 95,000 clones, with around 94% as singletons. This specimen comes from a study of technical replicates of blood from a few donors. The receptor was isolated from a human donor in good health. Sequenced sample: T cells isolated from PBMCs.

The chain's CDR3 is CASSLVRVIYEQYF. CDR3 nucleotide sequence: TGTGCCAGCAGCTTAGTGAGGGTTATCTACGAGCAGTACTTC. The gene calls are TRBV11-2 and TRBJ2-7, with D perhaps matching TRBD2 (5 bases). The CDR3 is made up of 14 amino acids. The germline CDR1 and CDR2 sequences are SGHAT and FQNNGV. The V gene lost 1 base and the J gene lost 3 bases, with 10 bases spanning the gap.